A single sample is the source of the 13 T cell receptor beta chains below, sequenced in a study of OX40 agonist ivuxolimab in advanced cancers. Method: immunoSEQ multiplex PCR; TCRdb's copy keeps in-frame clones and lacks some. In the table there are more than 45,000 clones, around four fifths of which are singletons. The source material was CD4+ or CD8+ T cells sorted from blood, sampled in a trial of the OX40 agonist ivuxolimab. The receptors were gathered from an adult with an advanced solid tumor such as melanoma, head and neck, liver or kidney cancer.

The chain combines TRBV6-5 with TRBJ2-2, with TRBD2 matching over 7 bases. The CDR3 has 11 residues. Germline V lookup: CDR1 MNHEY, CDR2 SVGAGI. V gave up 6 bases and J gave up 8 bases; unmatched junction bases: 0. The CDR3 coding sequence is TGTGCCAGCAGGCGGGGGGGGGAGCTGTTTTTT. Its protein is CASRRGGELFF.

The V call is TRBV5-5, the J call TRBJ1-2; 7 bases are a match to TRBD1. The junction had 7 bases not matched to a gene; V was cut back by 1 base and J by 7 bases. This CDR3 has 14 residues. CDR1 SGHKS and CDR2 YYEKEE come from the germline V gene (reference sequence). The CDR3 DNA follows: TGTGCCAGCAGCTTGAGAGTAGGGGGCTCTGGCTACACCTTC. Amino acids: CASSLRVGGSGYTF.

CDR3 sequence reads: CASSYSIGRVGELFF. CDR3 bases: TGTGCCAGCAGTTACTCGATTGGCAGGGTGGGGGAGCTGTTTTTT. The J gene is TRBJ2-2, the V gene TRBV6-6, with a tentative D call TRBD1 (5 bases). Trimming removed 0 bases at V and 8 bases at J, with 13 bases between. Germline-derived CDR1 and CDR2 are MNHNY and SVGAGI (reference sequence). This CDR3 has 15 amino acids.

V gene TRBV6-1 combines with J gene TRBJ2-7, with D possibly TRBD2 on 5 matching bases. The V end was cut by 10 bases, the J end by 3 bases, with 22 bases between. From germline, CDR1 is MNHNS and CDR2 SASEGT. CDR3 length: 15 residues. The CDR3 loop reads CAIHQAAGVNYEQYF. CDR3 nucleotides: TGTGCCATCCACCAGGCCGCGGGCGTAAACTACGAGCAGTACTTC.

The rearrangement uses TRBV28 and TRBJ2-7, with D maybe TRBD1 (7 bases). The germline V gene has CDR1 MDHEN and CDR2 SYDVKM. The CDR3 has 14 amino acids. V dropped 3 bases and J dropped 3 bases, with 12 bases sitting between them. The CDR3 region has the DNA TGTGCCAGCAGTTTTGGAGGGGGCGTCTACGAGCAGTACTTC. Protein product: CASSFGGGVYEQYF.

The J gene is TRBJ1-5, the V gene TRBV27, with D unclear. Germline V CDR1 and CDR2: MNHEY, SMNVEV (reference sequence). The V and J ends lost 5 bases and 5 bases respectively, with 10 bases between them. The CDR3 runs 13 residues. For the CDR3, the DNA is TGTGCCAGCAGTCAACAAAGAGATCAGCCCCAGCATTTT. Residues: CASSQQRDQPQHF.

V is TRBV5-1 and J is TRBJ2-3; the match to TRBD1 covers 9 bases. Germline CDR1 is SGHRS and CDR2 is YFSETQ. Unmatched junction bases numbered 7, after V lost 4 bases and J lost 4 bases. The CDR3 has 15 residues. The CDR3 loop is CASSVDRGGADTQYF. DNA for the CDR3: TGCGCCAGCAGCGTAGACAGGGGGGGCGCAGATACGCAGTATTTT.

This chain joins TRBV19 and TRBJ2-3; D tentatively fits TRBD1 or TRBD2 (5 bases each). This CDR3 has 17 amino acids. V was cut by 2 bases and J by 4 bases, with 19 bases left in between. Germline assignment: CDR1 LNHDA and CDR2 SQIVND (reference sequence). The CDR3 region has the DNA TGTGCCAGTAGTATAAAGGGTAGGGGAGCAGTGGCAGATACGCAGTATTTT. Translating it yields CASSIKGRGAVADTQYF. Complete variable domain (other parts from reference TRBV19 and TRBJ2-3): DGGITQSPKYLFRKEGQNVTLSCEQNLNHDAMYWYRQDPGQGLRLIYYSQIVNDFQKGDIAEGYSVSREKKESFPLTVTSAQKNPTAFYLCASSIKGRGAVADTQYFGPGTRLTVL.

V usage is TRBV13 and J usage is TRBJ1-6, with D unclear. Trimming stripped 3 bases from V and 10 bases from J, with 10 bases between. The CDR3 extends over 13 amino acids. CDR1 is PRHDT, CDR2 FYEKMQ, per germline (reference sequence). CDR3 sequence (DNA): TGTGCCAGCAGCTTTCAAGTAAACTCACCCCTCCACTTT. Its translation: CASSFQVNSPLHF.

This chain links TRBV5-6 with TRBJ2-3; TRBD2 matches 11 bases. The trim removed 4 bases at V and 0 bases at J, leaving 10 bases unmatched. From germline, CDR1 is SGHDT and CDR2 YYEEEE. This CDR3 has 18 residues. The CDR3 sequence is CASSLLTSGKSSTDTQYF. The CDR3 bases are TGTGCCAGCAGCCTACTGACTAGCGGGAAAAGTAGCACAGATACGCAGTATTTT.

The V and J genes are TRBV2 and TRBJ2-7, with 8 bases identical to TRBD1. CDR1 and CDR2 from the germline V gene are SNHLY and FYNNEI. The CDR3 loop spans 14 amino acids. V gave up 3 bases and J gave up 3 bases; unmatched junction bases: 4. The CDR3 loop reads CASSERQGFYEQYF. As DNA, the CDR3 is TGTGCCAGCAGTGAGCGACAGGGGTTCTACGAGCAGTACTTC.

The CDR3 sequence is CASSPRTGSALYEQYF. DNA of the CDR3: TGTGCCAGCAGCCCTCGGACCGGTAGTGCCCTCTACGAGCAGTACTTC. This chain joins TRBV5-4 and TRBJ2-7; D is unresolved. The CDR3 length is 16 residues. CDR1 and CDR2 from the germline V gene are SGHNT and YYREEE (reference sequence). V was shortened by 4 bases and J by 3 bases, with 20 bases between the two germline ends.

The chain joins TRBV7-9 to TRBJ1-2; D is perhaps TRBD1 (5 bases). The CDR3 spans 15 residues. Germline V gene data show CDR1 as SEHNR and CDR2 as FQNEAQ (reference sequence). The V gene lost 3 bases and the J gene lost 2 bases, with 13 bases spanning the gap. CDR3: CASSFGFGTNYGYTF. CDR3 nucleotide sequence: TGTGCCAGCAGCTTCGGCTTTGGGACCAACTATGGCTACACCTTC.